The 18 T cell receptor beta chains reported below all come from one sample, sequenced in a study of CD8+CD57+ T cells in acquired aplastic anemia. Template material for TCR beta VDJ and CDR3 profiling consisted of genomic DNA. TCRdb processed the reads anew with MiXCR; each CDR3 protein has one entry. The sample includes under 200,000 distinct CDR3 sequences, 45% to 55% seen only once; the top ten take about 30%. Patients included in sequencing had previously demonstrated CD8+CD57+ cell expansion by flow cytometry. Sequences were obtained from sorted CD4+, CD8+, or CD8+CD57+ T cells (not recorded which) from PBMCs. These receptors were collected from a human donor with aplastic anemia.

In this sample, this clonotype turned up once. The chain couples TRBV6-4 to TRBJ2-3; TRBD2 is a possible D gene (6 bases). The CDR3 contains 15 residues. Trimming took off 0 bases at V and 1 base at J, with 8 bases between the two ends. The germline V gene encodes CDR1 MRHNA and CDR2 SNTAGT. DNA of the CDR3: TGTGCCAGCAGTGACTCGCGGGGAGGCACAGATACGCAGTATTTT. Its protein is CASSDSRGGTDTQYF.

The chain joins TRBV20-1 to TRBJ2-7; TRBD1 agrees at 8 bases. CDR1 is DFQATT, CDR2 SNEGSKA, per germline (reference sequence). V shed 3 bases, J shed 0 bases, and the junction held 10 bases outside the gene matches. The CDR3 spans 16 residues. In DNA, the CDR3 is TGCAGTGCTAGGGGTCTCGACAGGGGCAGCTCCTACGAGCAGTACTTC. Its protein product is CSARGLDRGSSYEQYF.

This clonotype was found many times. The chain recombines TRBV19 with TRBJ2-5; D may be TRBD1 or TRBD2 (6 bases each). The CDR3 spans 15 residues. CDR1 and CDR2 (germline): LNHDA, SQIVND (reference sequence). V lost 6 bases to trimming and J lost 3 bases, with 17 bases between them. The CDR3 sequence is CASRGQLSGEETQYF. CDR3 DNA sequence: TGTGCCAGTAGGGGACAACTTTCGGGGGAAGAGACCCAGTACTTC. Drawing the rest from reference TRBV19 and TRBJ2-5, the complete variable domain is DGGITQSPKYLFRKEGQNVTLSCEQNLNHDAMYWYRQDPGQGLRLIYYSQIVNDFQKGDIAEGYSVSREKKESFPLTVTSAQKNPTAFYLCASRGQLSGEETQYFGPGTRLLVL.

There are many counts of this clonotype. The gene calls are TRBV5-1 and TRBJ2-3, with D unclear. The germline V gene has CDR1 SGHRS and CDR2 YFSETQ. The V gene lost 0 bases and the J gene lost 4 bases, with 9 bases spanning the gap. The CDR3 runs to 14 residues. DNA of the CDR3: TGCGCCAGCAGCTTGGACAGCCCCGCAGATACGCAGTATTTT. The encoded protein is CASSLDSPADTQYF. Combining the CDR3 with reference TRBV5-1 and TRBJ2-3 gives the whole variable domain KAGVTQTPRYLIKTRGQQVTLSCSPISGHRSVSWYQQTPGQGLQFLFEYFSETQRNKGNFPGRFSGRQFSNSRSEMNVSTLELGDSALYLCASSLDSPADTQYFGPGTRLTVL.

Details on this clonotype: At one boundary the junction diverges from the germline segment, which might be a read error. CDR3 loop: CASSPGQGRETQYF. CDR3 bases: TGTGCTAGCAGCCCCGGACAGGGCCGAGAGACCCAGTACTTC. J is TRBJ2-5 and V is TRBV7-7, with 8 bases fitting TRBD1. The CDR3 extends over 14 amino acids. CDR1 is SSHAT and CDR2 is FNYEAQ in the germline V gene (reference sequence).

This clonotype appeared a few times. The chain combines TRBV7-3 with TRBJ2-1; D unresolved. Germline-derived CDR1 and CDR2 are SGHTA and FQGTGA. Trimming shortened V by 4 bases and J by 8 bases, and 6 bases separated the two germline ends. The CDR3 extends over 11 amino acids. The CDR3 DNA reads TGTGCCAGCAGCTCCGTAGATGAGCAGTTCTTC. This gives the protein CASSSVDEQFF.

This clonotype came up many times. The CDR3 sequence is CATRSSGSSTDTQYF. DNA for the CDR3: TGTGCCACCAGGAGCAGCGGGTCCAGCACAGATACGCAGTATTTT. This chain uses TRBV24-1 with TRBJ2-3, with a possible D match to TRBD2 (6 bases). The V and J ends lost 7 bases and 0 bases respectively, with 13 bases between them. The CDR3 extends over 15 amino acids. CDR1 and CDR2 (germline): KGHDR, SFDVKD.

With regard to this clonotype: This may be a read error: a much more frequent sequence differs by one nucleotide. CDR3 nucleotides: TGTGCCAGCAGTTTAAGCGGGGGGTCCTACGAGCAGTACTTC. Amino acids: CASSLSGGSYEQYF. The rearrangement uses TRBV2 and TRBJ2-7; 9 bases are shared with TRBD2. The V gene's germline CDR1 is SNHLY and CDR2 FYNNEI. The CDR3 is 14 residues long. V lost 5 bases, J lost 1 base, and 3 bases stayed unmatched.

As to this clonotype: At one boundary the junction diverges from the germline segment, which might be a read error. The V call is TRBV2, the J call TRBJ1-2; no definite D call. CDR1 SNHLY and CDR2 FYNNEI come from the germline V gene. The CDR3 runs 15 residues. The CDR3 DNA sequence: TGTGCCAGCAGTGAAAACCCGGCAGCCATCTATGGCTACACCTTT. Its protein product is CASSENPAAIYGYTF.

V gene TRBV29-1 combines with J gene TRBJ2-1; TRBD2 matches at 11 bases. The J segment lost 4 bases and the V segment lost 8 bases, leaving 4 bases of the junction unmatched. Looked up from germline, CDR1 is SQVTM and CDR2 is ANQGSEA. The CDR3 covers 13 residues. Here the CDR3 reads CSTSGRGYNEQFF. The DNA for the CDR3 is TGCAGCACTAGCGGGAGAGGGTACAATGAGCAGTTCTTC.

CDR3 sequence: CATSSWTGLEDTGELFF. CDR3 coding DNA: TGTGCCACCAGTTCTTGGACAGGGCTGGAGGACACCGGGGAGCTGTTTTTT. V gene TRBV24-1 combines with J gene TRBJ2-2, with 8 bases identical to TRBD1. Germline V CDR1 and CDR2: KGHDR, SFDVKD. J gave up 3 bases and V 6 bases, and 11 bases lay outside the gene matches. This CDR3 is built from 17 residues.

In its sample, this clonotype was seen many times. CDR3 sequence: CSVATGTLHEQYF. In nucleotides, the CDR3 is TGCAGCGTTGCGACAGGGACCCTTCACGAGCAGTACTTC. The rearrangement joins TRBV29-1 to TRBJ2-7, with 7 bases lining up with TRBD1. This CDR3 comprises 13 residues. CDR1 is SQVTM, CDR2 ANQGSEA, per germline. J was trimmed by 5 bases and V by 4 bases; bases with no gene match: 8.

The chain is built from TRBV10-3 and TRBJ2-7, with 8 bases fitting TRBD1. V lost 2 bases and J lost 4; bases outside the gene matches: 7. The length of the CDR3 is 15 residues. CDR1 and CDR2 (germline): ENHRY, SYGVKD. CDR3 sequence (DNA): TGTGCCATCAGTGAGGGCGGGACAGGCAAATACGAGCAGTACTTC. This sequence encodes CAISEGGTGKYEQYF.

This clonotype was seen ten or more times. The rearrangement joins TRBV4-1 to TRBJ2-3; D gene ambiguous. This CDR3 contains 12 residues. V was trimmed by 0 bases and J by 6 bases, leaving 4 bases between them. CDR1 is MGHRA, CDR2 YSYEKL, per germline. The chain's CDR3 is CASSQDRDTQYF. DNA of the CDR3: TGCGCCAGCAGCCAAGATCGGGATACGCAGTATTTT.

This clonotype was detected only a few times. The gene calls are TRBV29-1 and TRBJ1-1, with a possible D match to TRBD1 (5 bases). The CDR3 spans 16 residues. In germline, CDR1 is SQVTM, CDR2 ANQGSEA. Deletions cut 5 bases from V and 3 bases from J, with 22 bases between. In DNA form, the CDR3 reads TGCAGCGTTTCGGGGGTCGGGCAGGGAAGAGACACTGAAGCTTTCTTT. It codes for CSVSGVGQGRDTEAFF.

The sample holds many counts of this clonotype. The rearrangement joins TRBV7-2 to TRBJ2-7, with 10 positions matching TRBD2. V trimming: 5 bases; J trimming: 3 bases; junction bases outside the gene matches: 4. This CDR3 has 14 amino acids. CDR1 is SGHTA, CDR2 FQGNSA, per germline. The CDR3 loop reads CASSARLAGYEQYF. For the CDR3, the DNA is TGTGCCAGCAGCGCGAGACTAGCGGGCTACGAGCAGTACTTC. Based on the CDR3 plus reference TRBV7-2 and TRBJ2-7, the full variable domain is GAGVSQSPSNKVTEKGKDVELRCDPISGHTALYWYRQSLGQGLEFLIYFQGNSAPDKSGLPSDRFSAERTGGSVSTLTIQRTQQEDSAVYLCASSARLAGYEQYFGPGTRLTVT.

This rearrangement joins TRBV29-1 to TRBJ1-6; D not certain. Trimming removed 6 bases from V and 8 bases from J, with 14 bases in between. CDR1 SQVTM and CDR2 ANQGSEA come from the germline V gene. The CDR3 is 13 amino acids. The CDR3 DNA follows: TGCAGCGTGAGGCGTGCTTGGGATTCACCCCTCCACTTT. It is translated as CSVRRAWDSPLHF.

This clonotype was seen ten or more times. The chain employs TRBV29-1 and TRBJ1-1, with D unresolved. CDR1 SQVTM and CDR2 ANQGSEA come from the germline V gene. V lost 0 bases to trimming and J lost 4 bases, with 12 bases between them. This CDR3 region has 14 residues. The CDR3 sequence: CSVEDLSGGTEAFF. The CDR3 coding sequence is TGCAGCGTTGAAGATCTCTCGGGCGGCACTGAAGCTTTCTTT.